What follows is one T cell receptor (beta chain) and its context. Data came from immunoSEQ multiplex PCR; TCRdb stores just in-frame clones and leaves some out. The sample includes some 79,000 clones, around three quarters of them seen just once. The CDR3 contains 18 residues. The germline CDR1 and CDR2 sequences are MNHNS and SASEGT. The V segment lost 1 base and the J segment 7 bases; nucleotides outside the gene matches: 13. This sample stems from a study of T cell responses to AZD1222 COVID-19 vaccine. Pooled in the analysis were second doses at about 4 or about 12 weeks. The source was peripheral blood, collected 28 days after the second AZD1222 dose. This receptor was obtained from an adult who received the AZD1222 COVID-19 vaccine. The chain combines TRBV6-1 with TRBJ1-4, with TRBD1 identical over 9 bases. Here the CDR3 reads CASSEVHRGRSDPEKLFF. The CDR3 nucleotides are TGTGCCAGCAGTGAAGTACACAGGGGGCGTTCGGATCCTGAAAAACTGTTTTTT.